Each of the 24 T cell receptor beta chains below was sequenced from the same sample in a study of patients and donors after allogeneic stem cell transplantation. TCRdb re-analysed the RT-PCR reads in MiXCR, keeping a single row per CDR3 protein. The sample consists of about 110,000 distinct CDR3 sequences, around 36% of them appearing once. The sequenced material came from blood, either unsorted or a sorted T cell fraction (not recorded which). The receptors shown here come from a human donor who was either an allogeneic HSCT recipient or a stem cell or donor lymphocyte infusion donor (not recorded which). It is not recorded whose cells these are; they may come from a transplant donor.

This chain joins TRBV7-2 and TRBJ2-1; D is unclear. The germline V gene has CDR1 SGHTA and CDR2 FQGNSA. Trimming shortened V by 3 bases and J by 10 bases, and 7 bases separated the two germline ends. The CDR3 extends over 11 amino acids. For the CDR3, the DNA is TGTGCCAGCAGCTTGACGGAAGAGCAGTTCTTC. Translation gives CASSLTEEQFF.

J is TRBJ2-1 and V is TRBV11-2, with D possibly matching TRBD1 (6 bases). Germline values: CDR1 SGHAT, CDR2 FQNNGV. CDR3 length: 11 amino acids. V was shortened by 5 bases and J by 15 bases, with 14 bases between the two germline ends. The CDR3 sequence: CASSEYRESFF. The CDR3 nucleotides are TGTGCCAGCAGCGAATACAGGGAGTCGTTCTTC.

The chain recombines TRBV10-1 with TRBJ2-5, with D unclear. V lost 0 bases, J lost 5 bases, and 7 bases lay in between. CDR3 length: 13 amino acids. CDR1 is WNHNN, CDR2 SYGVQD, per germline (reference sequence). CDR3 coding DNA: TGCGCCAGCAGTGAGTCGCCTCGGGAGACCCAGTACTTC. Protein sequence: CASSESPRETQYF.

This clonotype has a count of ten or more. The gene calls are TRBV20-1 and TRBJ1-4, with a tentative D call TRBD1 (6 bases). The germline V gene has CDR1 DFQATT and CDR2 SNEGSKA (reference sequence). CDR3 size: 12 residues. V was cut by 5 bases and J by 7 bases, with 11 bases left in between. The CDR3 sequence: CSAEQGLEKLFF. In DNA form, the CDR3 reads TGCAGTGCTGAGCAGGGGCTTGAAAAACTGTTTTTT.

The CDR3 DNA sequence: TGCGCCAGCAGCCAAGATAGGAGGGGGGTAGCTGCTAATGAAAAACTGTTTTTT. Translating it yields CASSQDRRGVAANEKLFF. V is TRBV4-3 and J is TRBJ1-4, with D perhaps matching TRBD1 (6 bases). Germline CDR1 is LGHNA and CDR2 is YSLEER. This CDR3 has 18 residues. Trimming took 0 bases from V and 3 from J, leaving 17 bases between them.

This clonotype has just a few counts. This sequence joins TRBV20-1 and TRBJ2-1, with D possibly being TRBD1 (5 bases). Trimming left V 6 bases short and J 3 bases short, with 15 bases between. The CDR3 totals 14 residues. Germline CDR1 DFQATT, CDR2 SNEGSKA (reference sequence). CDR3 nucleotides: TGCAGTGCCGTGACAAACAGGCGCTACAATGAGCAGTTCTTC. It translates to CSAVTNRRYNEQFF.

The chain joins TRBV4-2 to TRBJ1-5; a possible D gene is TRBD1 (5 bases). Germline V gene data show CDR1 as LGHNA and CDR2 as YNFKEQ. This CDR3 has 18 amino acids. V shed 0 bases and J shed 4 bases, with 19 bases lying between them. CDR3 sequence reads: CASSQDRVTGLGNQPQHF. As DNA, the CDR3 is TGTGCCAGCAGCCAAGATAGGGTGACGGGGCTGGGAAATCAGCCCCAGCATTTT.

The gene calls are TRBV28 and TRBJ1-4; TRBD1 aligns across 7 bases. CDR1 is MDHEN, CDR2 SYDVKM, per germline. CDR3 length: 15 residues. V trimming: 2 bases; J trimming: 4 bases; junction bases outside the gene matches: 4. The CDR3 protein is CASSLPTGLNEKLFF. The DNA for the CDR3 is TGTGCCAGCAGTTTACCGACAGGGCTTAATGAAAAACTGTTTTTT.

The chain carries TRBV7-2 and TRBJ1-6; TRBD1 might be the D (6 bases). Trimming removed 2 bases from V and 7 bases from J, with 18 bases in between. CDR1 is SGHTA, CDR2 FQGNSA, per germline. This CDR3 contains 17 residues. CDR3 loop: CASSLKTAQGGNSPLHF. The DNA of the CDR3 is TGTGCCAGCAGCTTAAAGACAGCCCAAGGGGGAAATTCACCCCTCCACTTT.

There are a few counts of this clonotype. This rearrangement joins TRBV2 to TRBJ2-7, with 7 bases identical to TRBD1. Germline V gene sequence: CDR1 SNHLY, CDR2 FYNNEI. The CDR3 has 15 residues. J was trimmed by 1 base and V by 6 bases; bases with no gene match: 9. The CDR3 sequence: CASSVDRLVSYEQYF. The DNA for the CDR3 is TGTGCCAGCAGCGTGGACAGGTTGGTGTCCTACGAGCAGTACTTC. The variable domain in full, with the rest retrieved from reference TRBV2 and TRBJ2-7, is EPEVTQTPSHQVTQMGQEVILRCVPISNHLYFYWYRQILGQKVEFLVSFYNNEISEKSEIFDDQFSVERPDGSNFTLKIRSTKLEDSAMYFCASSVDRLVSYEQYFGPGTRLTVT.

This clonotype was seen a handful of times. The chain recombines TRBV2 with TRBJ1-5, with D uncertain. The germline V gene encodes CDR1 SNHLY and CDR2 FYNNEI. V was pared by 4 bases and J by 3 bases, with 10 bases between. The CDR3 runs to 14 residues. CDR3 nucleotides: TGTGCCAGCAGTGTGGACGGGGTCAATCAGCCCCAGCATTTT. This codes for CASSVDGVNQPQHF.

CDR3 in DNA: TGTGCCAGCAGCTTAGGGGAAATCCAGTTCTTC. It translates to CASSLGEIQFF. The chain employs TRBV7-2 and TRBJ2-1; D is uncertain. The CDR3 runs to 11 residues. Trimming pared 1 base from V and 13 bases from J, leaving 8 bases between. CDR1 is SGHTA, CDR2 FQGNSA, per germline.

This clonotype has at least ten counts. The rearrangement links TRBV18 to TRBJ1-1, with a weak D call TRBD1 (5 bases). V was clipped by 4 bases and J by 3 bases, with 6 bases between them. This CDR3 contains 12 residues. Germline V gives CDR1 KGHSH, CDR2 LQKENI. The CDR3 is CASSQTDTEAFF. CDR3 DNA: TGTGCCAGCTCACAGACAGACACTGAAGCTTTCTTT.

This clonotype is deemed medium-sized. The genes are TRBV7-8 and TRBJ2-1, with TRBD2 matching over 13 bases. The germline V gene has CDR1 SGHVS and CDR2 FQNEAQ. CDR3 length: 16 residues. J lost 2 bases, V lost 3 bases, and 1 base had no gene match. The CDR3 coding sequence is TGTGCCAGCAGCTTGGGGACTAGCGGGACCTACAATGAGCAGTTCTTC. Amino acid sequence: CASSLGTSGTYNEQFF.

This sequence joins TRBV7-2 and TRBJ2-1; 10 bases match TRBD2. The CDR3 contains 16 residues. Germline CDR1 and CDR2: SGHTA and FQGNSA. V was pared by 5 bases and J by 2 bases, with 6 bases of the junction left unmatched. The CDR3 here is CASSPLAGVTYNEQFF. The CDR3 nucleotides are TGTGCCAGCAGCCCCCTAGCGGGAGTGACCTACAATGAGCAGTTCTTC.

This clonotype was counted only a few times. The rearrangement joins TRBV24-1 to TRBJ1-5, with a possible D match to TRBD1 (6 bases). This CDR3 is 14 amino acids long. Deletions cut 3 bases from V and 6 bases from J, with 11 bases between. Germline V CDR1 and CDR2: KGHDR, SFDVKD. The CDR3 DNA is TGTGCCACCAGTGATCGACAGGTTCTTCAGCCCCAGCATTTT. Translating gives CATSDRQVLQPQHF.

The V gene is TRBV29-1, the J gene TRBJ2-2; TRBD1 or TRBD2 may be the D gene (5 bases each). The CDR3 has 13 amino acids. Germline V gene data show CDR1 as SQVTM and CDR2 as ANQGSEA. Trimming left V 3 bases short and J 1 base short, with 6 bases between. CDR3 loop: CSVEGENTGELFF. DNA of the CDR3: TGCAGCGTTGAGGGGGAGAACACCGGGGAGCTGTTTTTT.

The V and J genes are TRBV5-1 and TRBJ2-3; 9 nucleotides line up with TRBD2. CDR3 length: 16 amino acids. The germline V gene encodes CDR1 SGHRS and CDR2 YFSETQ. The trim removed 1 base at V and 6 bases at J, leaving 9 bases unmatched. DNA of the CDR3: TGCGCCAGCAGCTTGACGGTAGCGGGAGCAGGGGATACGCAGTATTTT. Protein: CASSLTVAGAGDTQYF.

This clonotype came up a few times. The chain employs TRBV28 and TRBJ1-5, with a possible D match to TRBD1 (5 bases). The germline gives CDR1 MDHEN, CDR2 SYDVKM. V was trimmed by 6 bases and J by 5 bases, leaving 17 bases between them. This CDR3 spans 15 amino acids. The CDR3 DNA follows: TGTGCCAGCAGCCCAAACGGGGGGGAACATCAGCCCCAGCATTTT. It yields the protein CASSPNGGEHQPQHF. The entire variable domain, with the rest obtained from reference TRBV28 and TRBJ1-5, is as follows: DVKVTQSSRYLVKRTGEKVFLECVQDMDHENMFWYRQDPGLGLRLIYFSYDVKMKEKGDIPEGYSVSREKKERFSLILESASTNQTSMYLCASSPNGGEHQPQHFGDGTRLSIL.

As DNA, the CDR3 is TGTGCCACCAGTGATTTCGCCCGGACAGGGACGAGAGAGACCCAGTACTTC. Protein sequence: CATSDFARTGTRETQYF. The chain is built from TRBV24-1 and TRBJ2-5; 8 bases align to TRBD1. The CDR3 covers 17 residues. CDR1 KGHDR and CDR2 SFDVKD come from the germline V gene. V trimming: 1 base; J trimming: 4 bases; junction bases outside the gene matches: 10.

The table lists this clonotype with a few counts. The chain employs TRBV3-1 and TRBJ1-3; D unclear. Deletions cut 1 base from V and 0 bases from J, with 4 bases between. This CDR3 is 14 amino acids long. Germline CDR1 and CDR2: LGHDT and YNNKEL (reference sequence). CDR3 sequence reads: CASSQAYSGNTIYF. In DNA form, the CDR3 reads TGTGCCAGCAGCCAAGCTTACTCTGGAAACACCATATATTTT.

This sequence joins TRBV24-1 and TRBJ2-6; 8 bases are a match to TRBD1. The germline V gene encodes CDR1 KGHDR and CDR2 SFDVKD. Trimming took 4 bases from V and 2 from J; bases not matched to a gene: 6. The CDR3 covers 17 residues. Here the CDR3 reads CATSDPGQATGANVLTF. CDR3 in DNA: TGTGCCACCAGTGACCCGGGACAGGCTACTGGGGCCAACGTCCTGACTTTC.

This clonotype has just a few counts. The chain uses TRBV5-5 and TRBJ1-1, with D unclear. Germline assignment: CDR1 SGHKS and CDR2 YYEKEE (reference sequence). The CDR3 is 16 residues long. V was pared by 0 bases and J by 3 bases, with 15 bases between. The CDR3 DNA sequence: TGTGCCAGCAGCTTGGTCCCTAGATCCCCCTACACTGAAGCTTTCTTT. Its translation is CASSLVPRSPYTEAFF.

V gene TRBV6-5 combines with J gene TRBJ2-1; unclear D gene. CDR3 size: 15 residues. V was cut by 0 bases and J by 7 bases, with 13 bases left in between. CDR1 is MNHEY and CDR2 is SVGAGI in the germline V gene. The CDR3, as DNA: TGTGCCAGCAGTTACTCTTGGCAGGCCGGTAATGAGCAGTTCTTC. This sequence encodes CASSYSWQAGNEQFF.